Listed here are 18 T cell receptor beta chains from one sample, sequenced in a study of blood T cell repertoires in COVID-19. Using immunoSEQ multiplex PCR, the repertoire was profiled, and TCRdb retains in-frame clones only, with some absent. Here the sample spans 180,000 or so clones, roughly 90% being singletons. The sample consisted of peripheral blood. The receptors derive from a man between 18 and 29 years old with active or convalescent COVID-19.

The V call is TRBV6-5, the J call TRBJ2-2; D is perhaps TRBD1 (5 bases). The CDR3 sequence is 14 residues long. Trimming took off 4 bases at V and 4 bases at J, with 10 bases between the two ends. Germline assignment: CDR1 MNHEY and CDR2 SVGAGI. This CDR3 reads CASSLTDSTGELFF. In DNA form, the CDR3 reads TGTGCCAGCAGTTTGACAGATAGCACCGGGGAGCTGTTTTTT.

This clone was counted only a few times. The gene calls are TRBV4-2 and TRBJ2-2; 7 bases map to TRBD2. V lost 6 bases, J lost 2 bases, and 6 bases stayed unmatched. The CDR3 consists of 15 residues. CDR1 is LGHNA and CDR2 is YNFKEQ in the germline V gene. DNA for the CDR3: TGTGCCAGCAGTTCGCTAGCGGACAACACCGGGGAGCTGTTTTTT. This codes for CASSSLADNTGELFF.

This rearrangement joins TRBV10-3 to TRBJ2-4; TRBD1 might be the D (6 bases). This CDR3 has 12 amino acids. Trimming shortened V by 3 bases and J by 12 bases, and 12 bases separated the two germline ends. The germline V gene encodes CDR1 ENHRY and CDR2 SYGVKD. The CDR3 protein is CAISDTRDNQYF. The CDR3 coding sequence is TGTGCCATCAGTGATACCCGGGACAATCAGTACTTC.

The J gene is TRBJ1-2, the V gene TRBV7-3; the D is unclear. V dropped 5 bases and J dropped 5 bases, with 18 bases sitting between them. The CDR3 is 15 residues long. The germline V gene has CDR1 SGHTA and CDR2 FQGTGA. CDR3 sequence: CASSPTGASGYGYTF. CDR3 DNA: TGTGCCAGCAGCCCCACCGGTGCCTCCGGGTATGGCTACACCTTC.

As DNA, the CDR3 is TGTGCCAGCAGCCAAGATGTGTCCGAGCGGGAGCAGTTCTTC. Protein sequence: CASSQDVSEREQFF. V and J are TRBV3-1 (or the pseudogene TRBV3-2) and TRBJ2-1; tentative D call: TRBD2 (5 bases). V shed 0 bases and J shed 10 bases, with 13 bases lying between them. Germline CDR1 reads LGHDT; CDR2 reads YNNKEL (reference sequence). The CDR3 has 14 residues.

V usage is TRBV30 and J usage is TRBJ2-1, with TRBD2 as a possible D gene (7 bases). V was trimmed by 1 base and J by 5 bases, leaving 15 bases between them. The germline V gene encodes CDR1 GTSNPN and CDR2 SVGIG (reference sequence). The CDR3 extends over 15 amino acids. The CDR3 coding sequence is TGTGCCTGGAGTGGCCTGGCGGGGGCTGACAATGAGCAGTTCTTC. Amino acids: CAWSGLAGADNEQFF.

J is TRBJ1-4 and V is TRBV19; weak D call: TRBD1 (6 bases). Per the germline V gene, CDR1 is LNHDA and CDR2 is SQIVND (reference sequence). V was cut by 4 bases and J by 0 bases, with 12 bases left in between. The length of the CDR3 is 16 residues. DNA of the CDR3: TGTGCCAGTAGTAAGCCCCGACAGGCAACTAATGAAAAACTGTTTTTT. Its protein is CASSKPRQATNEKLFF.

This chain joins TRBV28 and TRBJ2-3; 8 positions agree with TRBD1. The CDR3 is 15 amino acids. The ends lost 7 bases at V and 1 base at J; junction bases unmatched: 7. Germline CDR1 and CDR2: MDHEN and SYDVKM. The CDR3 bases are TGTGCCAGCAAGACGGACAGGGTAGGCACAGATACGCAGTATTTT. This encodes CASKTDRVGTDTQYF. Looking up the rest from reference TRBV28 and TRBJ2-3 gives the full variable domain: DVKVTQSSRYLVKRTGEKVFLECVQDMDHENMFWYRQDPGLGLRLIYFSYDVKMKEKGDIPEGYSVSREKKERFSLILESASTNQTSMYLCASKTDRVGTDTQYFGPGTRLTVL.

The chain joins TRBV4-2 to TRBJ2-7; D gene unclear. The ends were cut back, 1 base at V and 2 bases at J, with 9 bases in the middle. This CDR3 is 14 amino acids long. CDR1 and CDR2 from the germline V gene are LGHNA and YNFKEQ. Here the CDR3 reads CASSQVTGTYEQYF. The CDR3 bases are TGTGCCAGCAGCCAAGTAACTGGTACCTACGAGCAGTACTTC.

Remarks on this clone: The germline gene is not matched at one end of the junction; a read error may be the cause. J is TRBJ1-5 and V is TRBV19; D unclear. Germline V gene sequence: CDR1 LNHDA, CDR2 SQIVND (reference sequence). The CDR3 length is 13 residues. CDR3 sequence: CASSNGVLMETYF. In DNA form, the CDR3 reads TGTGCCAGTAGTAATGGTGTCCTGATGGAGACGTATTTT.

The rearrangement links TRBV6-5 to TRBJ1-4, with D hard to call. The CDR3 runs to 14 residues. V was clipped by 6 bases and J by 3 bases, with 11 bases between them. Germline V gene data show CDR1 as MNHEY and CDR2 as SVGAGI. CDR3: CASRGVGANEKLFF. The CDR3 DNA is TGTGCCAGCAGGGGAGTTGGTGCTAATGAAAAACTGTTTTTT.

The chain couples TRBV27 to TRBJ1-5, with unresolved D. The CDR3 covers 14 residues. The V gene's germline CDR1 is MNHEY and CDR2 SMNVEV (reference sequence). Trimming removed 5 bases from V and 0 bases from J, with 8 bases in between. CDR3 amino acids: CASSPSLSNQPQHF. CDR3 sequence (DNA): TGTGCCAGCAGTCCGTCTCTTAGCAATCAGCCCCAGCATTTT.

The J gene is TRBJ1-6, the V gene TRBV19; 7 bases fit TRBD1. Looked up from germline, CDR1 is LNHDA and CDR2 is SQIVND (reference sequence). The length of the CDR3 is 15 residues. Trimming took 5 bases from V and 3 from J; bases not matched to a gene: 4. CDR3 DNA sequence: TGTGCCAGTAGTGCGGGACAGAGCTATAATTCACCCCTCCACTTT. Translated: CASSAGQSYNSPLHF.

The chain carries TRBV4-2 and TRBJ2-1, with 8 bases lining up with TRBD1. With V trimmed by 2 bases and J by 8 bases, 14 bases remained unmatched. The CDR3 totals 17 residues. Per germline, CDR1 LGHNA and CDR2 YNFKEQ. CDR3 amino acids: CASSQTLPGQAGDEQFF. The CDR3 DNA reads as TGTGCCAGCAGCCAAACTCTCCCGGGACAGGCCGGGGATGAGCAGTTCTTC.

The chain recombines TRBV5-5 with TRBJ1-1; perhaps TRBD1 as D (6 bases). The ends were cut back, 4 bases at V and 3 bases at J, with 10 bases in the middle. This CDR3 is built from 13 residues. CDR1 and CDR2 from the germline V gene are SGHKS and YYEKEE (reference sequence). This chain's CDR3 is CASSPEGDTEAFF. The CDR3 DNA reads as TGTGCCAGCAGCCCCGAGGGGGACACTGAAGCTTTCTTT.

Only one count was recorded for this clone. The chain recombines TRBV3-1 (or the pseudogene TRBV3-2) with TRBJ1-2, with no clear D. The germline V and J ends were trimmed by 4 bases and 0 bases, with 6 bases remaining between them. The germline V gene encodes CDR1 LGHDT and CDR2 YNNKEL (reference sequence). The length of the CDR3 is 13 residues. CDR3 sequence reads: CASSPPSNYGYTF. CDR3 sequence (DNA): TGTGCCAGCAGCCCCCCGTCTAACTATGGCTACACCTTC.

The chain carries TRBV4-1 and TRBJ2-1; D unclear. The germline CDR1 and CDR2 sequences are MGHRA and YSYEKL. Between the trimmed V and J ends, which lost 1 base and 0 bases, there was a span of 4 bases. This CDR3 comprises 14 residues. The CDR3 DNA is TGCGCCAGCAGCCAAGGGAGCTCCTACAATGAGCAGTTCTTC. It specifies CASSQGSSYNEQFF.

The chain combines TRBV4-1 with TRBJ2-1; tentatively, D is TRBD1 (6 bases). V was cut by 0 bases and J by 2 bases, with 14 bases left in between. CDR3 length: 17 amino acids. Germline loops: CDR1 MGHRA, CDR2 YSYEKL. CDR3 loop: CASSQDMNRATYNEQFF. DNA for the CDR3: TGCGCCAGCAGCCAAGATATGAACAGGGCAACCTACAATGAGCAGTTCTTC.